Each of the 7 T cell receptor beta chains below was sequenced from the same sample in a study of T-cell memory formation after mild COVID-19. From the 5' RACE reads, TCRdb called clonotypes with MiXCR, one entry per CDR3 protein. The data show roughly 320,000 distinct CDR3 sequences, 25% to 30% seen once. The sample was PBMCs or a T cell subset sorted from them (not recorded which). Receptors were obtained from an adult woman who had mild COVID-19 (a few samples of this study predate the infection). Cell type and time point are not known.

This clonotype is a singleton in its sample. The chain employs TRBV12-3 or TRBV12-4 and TRBJ1-3; D gene unclear. There are 14 residues in the CDR3. Trimming took off 3 bases at V and 4 bases at J, with 10 bases between the two ends. DNA for the CDR3: TGTGCCAGCAGTTTGAACGGAAAAGGAAACACCATATATTTT. Protein product: CASSLNGKGNTIYF.

The chain recombines TRBV4-1 with TRBJ2-1, with a tentative D call TRBD2 (5 bases). The CDR3 is made up of 12 amino acids. Per germline, CDR1 MGHRA and CDR2 YSYEKL. With 1 base removed from V and 9 bases from J, the gap between germline ends came to 7 bases. CDR3 protein: CASSQGGIEQFF. In DNA, the CDR3 is TGCGCCAGCAGCCAAGGAGGGATTGAGCAGTTCTTC.

The chain is built from TRBV12-3 or TRBV12-4 and TRBJ1-1; TRBD1 matches at 8 bases. This CDR3 has 12 residues. V dropped 4 bases and J dropped 14; count of bases not matched to a gene: 9. The CDR3 here is CASSSNGDRLFF. For the CDR3, the DNA is TGTGCCAGCAGTTCCAACGGGGACAGGCTCTTCTTT.

CDR3 in amino acids: CASSSEGRGAFF. For the CDR3, the DNA is TGCGCCAGCAGCTCGGAGGGACGAGGAGCTTTCTTT. V usage is TRBV5-1 and J usage is TRBJ1-1; possible D gene TRBD1, 5 bases. The germline V gene encodes CDR1 SGHRS and CDR2 YFSETQ. The CDR3 consists of 12 residues. Trimming removed 3 bases at V and 10 bases at J, with 13 bases between.

The CDR3 reads CASSPALAPQKLFF. The CDR3 nucleotides read TGTGCCAGCAGCCCTGCCCTAGCGCCTCAAAAACTGTTTTTT. V gene TRBV6-5 combines with J gene TRBJ1-4; no clear D gene. Germline lookup yields CDR1 MNHEY and CDR2 SVGAGI. Trimming left V 6 bases short and J 9 bases short, with 17 bases between. This CDR3 comprises 14 residues.

Concerning this clonotype: At one end, the junction sequence differs from germline, possibly due to a read error. The genes are TRBV12-3 or TRBV12-4 and TRBJ2-1, with D perhaps matching TRBD1 or TRBD2 (6 bases each). The CDR3 loop spans 12 amino acids. The chain's CDR3 is CASSLRGAVRLF. CDR3 sequence (DNA): TGTGCCAGCAGTTTAAGGGGGGCAGTTAGGCTCTTC.

The rearrangement links TRBV7-9 to TRBJ1-2, with TRBD1 matching 9 bases. Germline CDR1 SEHNR, CDR2 FQNEAQ (reference sequence). Trimming removed 1 base from V and 6 bases from J; junction bases left unmatched: 6. CDR3 length equals 15 residues. CDR3 region: CASSLVGTGPHGYTF. CDR3 nucleotide sequence: TGTGCCAGCAGCTTAGTCGGGACAGGGCCGCATGGCTACACCTTC.